Sequencing of this T cell receptor beta chain was carried out in a study of OX40 agonist ivuxolimab in advanced cancers. As to this clone: Its target is not known.

With V trimmed by 3 bases and J by 4 bases, 7 bases remained unmatched. Germline CDR1 reads MGHDK; CDR2 reads SYGVNS. This CDR3 contains 15 residues. Points from the study as a whole: Compared with others, partial responders at 0.1-3.0 mg/kg displayed clonal expansion among the lowest.

The repertoire was sequenced with immunoSEQ multiplex PCR; TCRdb's copy has only in-frame clones and lacks some. The sample gives 60,000 to 80,000 clones, more than 65% of which show up once; about 1.1% is in the top ten. Here the sequenced sample was CD4+ or CD8+ T cells sorted from blood, taken in a trial of the OX40 agonist ivuxolimab. The origin of this receptor is an adult with an advanced solid tumor such as melanoma, head and neck, liver or kidney cancer. The chain joins TRBV25-1 to TRBJ1-2; TRBD1 aligns across 8 bases. The CDR3 region has the DNA TGTGCCAGCAGTGACCCTACAGGGGGATCCTATGGCTACACCTTC. This translates into CASSDPTGGSYGYTF.